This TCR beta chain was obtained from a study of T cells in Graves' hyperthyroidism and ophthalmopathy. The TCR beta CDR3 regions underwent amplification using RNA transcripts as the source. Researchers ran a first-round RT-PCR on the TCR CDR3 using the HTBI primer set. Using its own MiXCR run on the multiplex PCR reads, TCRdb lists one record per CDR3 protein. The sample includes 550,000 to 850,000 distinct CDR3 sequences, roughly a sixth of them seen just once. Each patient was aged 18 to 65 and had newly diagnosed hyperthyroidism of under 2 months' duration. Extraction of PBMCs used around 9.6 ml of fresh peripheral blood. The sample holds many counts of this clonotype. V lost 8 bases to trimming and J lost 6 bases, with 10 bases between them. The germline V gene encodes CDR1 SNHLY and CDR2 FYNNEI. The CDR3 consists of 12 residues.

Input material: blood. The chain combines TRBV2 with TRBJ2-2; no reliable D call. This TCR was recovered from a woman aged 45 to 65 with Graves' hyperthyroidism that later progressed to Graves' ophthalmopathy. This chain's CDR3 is CASGTWAGELFF. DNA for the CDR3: TGTGCCAGCGGCACGTGGGCCGGGGAGCTGTTTTTT.